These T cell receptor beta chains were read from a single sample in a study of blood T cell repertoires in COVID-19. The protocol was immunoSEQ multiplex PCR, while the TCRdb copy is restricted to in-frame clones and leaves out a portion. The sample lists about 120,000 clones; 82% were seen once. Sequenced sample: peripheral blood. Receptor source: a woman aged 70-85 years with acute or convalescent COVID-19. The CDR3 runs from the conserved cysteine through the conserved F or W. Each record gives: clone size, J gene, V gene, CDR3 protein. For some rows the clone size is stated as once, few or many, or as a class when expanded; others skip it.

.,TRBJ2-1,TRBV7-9,CASSLDRNEQFF
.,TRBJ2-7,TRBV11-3,CASSDDKYEQYF
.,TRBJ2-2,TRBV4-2,CASRGRGNTGELFF
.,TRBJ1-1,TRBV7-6,CASSFTVNTEAFF
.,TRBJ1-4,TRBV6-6,CASRDRKVANEKLFF
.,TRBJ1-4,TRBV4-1,CASSHQGTNEKLFF
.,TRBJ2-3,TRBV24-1,CATSPSFSTDTQYF
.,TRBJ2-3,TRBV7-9,CASSPGQTTDTQYF
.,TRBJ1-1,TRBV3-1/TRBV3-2,CASSQGGSLVLNTEAFF
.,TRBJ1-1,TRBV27,CVSGVHGGTEAFF
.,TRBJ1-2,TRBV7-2,CASSSGTGTTGYTF
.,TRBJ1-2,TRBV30,CRCDGYTF
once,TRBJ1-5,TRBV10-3,CAISGGGAGQPQHF
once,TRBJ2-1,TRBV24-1,CATRPASGAYNEQFF
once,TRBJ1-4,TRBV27,CASSLMPGERKLFF
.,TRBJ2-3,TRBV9,CASSVGGPSGGIDTQYF
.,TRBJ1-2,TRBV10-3,CAISEDLRGYGYTF
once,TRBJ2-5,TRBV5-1,CASSLSRGGMETQYF
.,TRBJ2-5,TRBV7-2,CASSLKEFWGRETQYF
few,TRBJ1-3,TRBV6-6,CASSYSGSSGNTIYF
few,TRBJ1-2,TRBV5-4,CASSSLGQGRGYTF
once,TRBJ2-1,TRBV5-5,CASSLPSGGGEQFF